Below, 13 T cell receptor beta chains from the same sample are listed, as sequenced in a study of T cell repertoires in cytomegalovirus infection. Each CDR3 protein is one row after TCRdb ran MiXCR on the reads. The sample includes 450,000 to 600,000 distinct CDR3 sequences, approximately 10% of them seen just once. Sequenced sample: PBMCs. These receptors were obtained from a human donor in good health (CMV status not recorded). Some clones in this sample may be carry-over from other donors' samples.

In its sample, this clonotype was seen many times. The rearrangement joins TRBV7-9 to TRBJ2-2; 8 nucleotides line up with TRBD1. CDR3 size: 15 residues. V was clipped by 4 bases and J by 4 bases; unmatched bases: 5. Looked up from germline, CDR1 is SEHNR and CDR2 is FQNEAQ (reference sequence). The DNA for the CDR3 is TGTGCCAGCAGCTCGACAGGGGCCTTCACCGGGGAGCTGTTTTTT. Translating gives CASSSTGAFTGELFF. The full variable domain, rest sourced from reference TRBV7-9 and TRBJ2-2, is DTGVSQNPRHKITKRGQNVTFRCDPISEHNRLYWYRQTLGQGPEFLTYFQNEAQLEKSRLLSDRFSAERPKGSFSTLEIQRTEQGDSAMYLCASSSTGAFTGELFFGEGSRLTVL.

This clonotype was picked up many times. The genes are TRBV12-3 or TRBV12-4 and TRBJ1-2; D is uncertain. V was cut by 1 base and J by 8 bases, with 11 bases left in between. CDR3 size: 13 residues. CDR3 sequence reads: CASSLGWVGGYTF. The CDR3 nucleotides read TGTGCCAGCAGTTTAGGATGGGTTGGCGGCTACACCTTC.

This chain connects TRBV29-1 to TRBJ1-1; D is ambiguous. The V end lost 0 bases, the J end lost 10 bases, and 12 bases lay between the germline ends. The germline V gene has CDR1 SQVTM and CDR2 ANQGSEA. CDR3 length: 12 amino acids. The CDR3 spells CSVEEGSILAFF. CDR3 nucleotides: TGCAGCGTTGAAGAGGGCAGTATCCTAGCTTTCTTT.

This clonotype was found many times. This chain connects TRBV20-1 to TRBJ1-6; maybe TRBD1 (5 bases). This CDR3 spans 16 amino acids. V lost 6 bases and J lost 8, with 23 bases in between. The V gene's germline CDR1 is DFQATT and CDR2 SNEGSKA (reference sequence). CDR3 sequence: CSATEPGILGDSPLHF. DNA of the CDR3: TGCAGTGCCACTGAGCCGGGGATTTTAGGGGATTCACCCCTCCACTTT.

The chain is built from TRBV12-3 or TRBV12-4 and TRBJ1-6; D gene uncertain. The V gene lost 3 bases and the J gene lost 12 bases, with 6 bases spanning the gap. The CDR3 has 11 amino acids. The CDR3 region has the DNA TGTGCCAGCAGTTTCGGGGAACCCCTCCACTTT. As protein: CASSFGEPLHF.

This clonotype was recorded at least ten times. This sequence joins TRBV14 and TRBJ1-3; D gene ambiguous. Germline CDR1 reads SGHDN; CDR2 reads FVKESK. The length of the CDR3 is 15 residues. The ends were cut back, 4 bases at V and 0 bases at J, with 10 bases in the middle. Here the CDR3 DNA reads TGTGCCAGCAGCCGGCCGGGTTTCTCTGGAAACACCATATATTTT. The encoded protein is CASSRPGFSGNTIYF.

Remarks on this clonotype: A much larger clonotype is one base distant, so this may be a read error. The chain carries TRBV6-5 and TRBJ1-1; 8 positions match TRBD1. V lost 5 bases, J lost 11 bases, and 7 bases stayed unmatched. The V gene's germline CDR1 is MNHEY and CDR2 SVGAGI. The CDR3 sequence is 12 residues long. As DNA, the CDR3 is TGTGCCAGCAGTGACTTGACAGGGGATGCTTTCTTT. It is translated as CASSDLTGDAFF.

The V call is TRBV9, the J call TRBJ1-1, with 7 bases fitting TRBD1. Per germline, CDR1 SGDLS and CDR2 YYNGEE. V lost 4 bases and J lost 3; bases outside the gene matches: 6. This CDR3 contains 14 residues. CDR3 DNA sequence: TGTGCCAGCAGCAGGACAGGAAAGGACACTGAAGCTTTCTTT. Residues: CASSRTGKDTEAFF.

The chain links TRBV10-3 to TRBJ2-3; D is undetermined. The CDR3 loop spans 14 amino acids. Trimming took off 2 bases at V and 2 bases at J, with 8 bases between the two ends. Germline V gives CDR1 ENHRY, CDR2 SYGVKD. Here the CDR3 DNA reads TGTGCCATCAGTGAGGGAACGGACACAGATACGCAGTATTTT. Its protein is CAISEGTDTDTQYF.

In its sample, this clonotype was seen many times. The chain uses TRBV5-6 and TRBJ2-3, with 13 bases lining up with TRBD2. J gave up 10 bases and V 5 bases, and 16 bases lay outside the gene matches. CDR1 and CDR2 (germline): SGHDT, YYEEEE. This CDR3 spans 17 amino acids. The CDR3 here is CASRRLAGGPEGVAQYF. Here the CDR3 DNA reads TGTGCCAGCAGGAGACTAGCGGGGGGACCCGAGGGAGTGGCGCAGTATTTT.

This clonotype has a count of ten or more. The J gene is TRBJ2-2, the V gene TRBV6-4; the D gene is possibly TRBD2 (6 bases). Trimming shortened V by 4 bases and J by 15 bases, and 24 bases separated the two germline ends. The CDR3 is 15 amino acids. Germline-derived CDR1 and CDR2 are MRHNA and SNTAGT. For the CDR3, the DNA is TGTGCCAGCAGTGTCTTCCCGGGGGTCCCCGGAGAGATGTTTTTT. Residues: CASSVFPGVPGEMFF.

The sample holds many counts of this clonotype. V gene TRBV2 combines with J gene TRBJ2-1; the D is unclear. The length of the CDR3 is 15 residues. V was cut by 1 base and J by 4 bases, with 11 bases left in between. Germline CDR1 is SNHLY and CDR2 is FYNNEI. Here the CDR3 DNA reads TGTGCCAGCAGTGAAGAGGGCGTGGGGTACAATGAGCAGTTCTTC. It is translated as CASSEEGVGYNEQFF.

About this clonotype itself: A much larger clone is a single base away; this may be a read error. The genes are TRBV20-1 and TRBJ2-2, with a possible D match to TRBD2 (7 bases). The germline CDR1 and CDR2 sequences are DFQATT and SNEGSKA (reference sequence). This CDR3 comprises 15 residues. The CDR3 DNA reads TGCAGTGCTAGATCCCCTGGGAGGGACACCGGGGAGCTGTTGTTT. It translates to CSARSPGRDTGELLF.